These 27 T cell receptor beta chains originate from one sample sequenced in a study of long-term antiretroviral therapy in people with HIV. Researchers ran immunoSEQ v3.0 at survey level. Sequenced by immunoSEQ multiplex PCR; TCRdb stores in-frame clones only, minus some. The data hold 15,000 to 20,000 clones, with roughly four fifths observed a single time. This sample comprised unsorted PBMCs, obtained 2.2 years after starting antiretroviral therapy. All receptors come from a man aged 50-59 years with HIV.

V gene TRBV19 combines with J gene TRBJ2-3; TRBD2 matches at 8 bases. With 1 base clipped from V and 1 base from J, the junction kept 4 bases outside the gene matches. The CDR3 is made up of 16 amino acids. CDR1 is LNHDA, CDR2 SQIVND, per germline (reference sequence). This CDR3 reads CASSIGRGLGTDTQYF. The CDR3, as DNA: TGTGCCAGTAGTATAGGTAGGGGACTAGGCACAGATACGCAGTATTTT.

The rearrangement uses TRBV27 and TRBJ2-3; TRBD2 matches at 9 bases. Trimming removed 5 bases from V and 9 bases from J; junction bases left unmatched: 6. This CDR3 region has 13 residues. CDR1 is MNHEY, CDR2 SMNVEV, per germline (reference sequence). In DNA, the CDR3 is TGTGCCAGCAGTCGCGGGGGGGCCATCACGCAGTATTTT. Encoded protein: CASSRGGAITQYF.

On this clone: Compared with germline, one end of the junction differs, possibly owing to a read error. The V gene is TRBV6-5, the J gene TRBJ2-7; D not resolved. The CDR3 has 12 residues. Germline V gives CDR1 MNHEY, CDR2 SVGAGI. The CDR3 loop is CASSHSSYEQYF. CDR3 DNA sequence: TGTGCCAGCAGTCACTCTAGCTACGAGCAGTACTTC.

The chain links TRBV7-2 to TRBJ2-7; a weak D match, TRBD1 (5 bases). Looked up from germline, CDR1 is SGHTA and CDR2 is FQGNSA. The V end was cut by 2 bases, the J end by 6 bases, with 20 bases between. The CDR3 covers 16 residues. The CDR3, as DNA: TGTGCCAGCAGCTTACCCCCTGGCAGGTCTGGGGCCGAGCAGTACTTC. Translating gives CASSLPPGRSGAEQYF.

The chain links TRBV29-1 to TRBJ2-3; no clear D gene. Germline CDR1 reads SQVTM; CDR2 reads ANQGSEA. V was cut by 2 bases and J by 7 bases, with 7 bases left in between. The CDR3 consists of 11 residues. CDR3 residues: CSVERDYTQYF. The DNA for the CDR3 is TGCAGCGTTGAAAGGGATTATACGCAGTATTTT.

The chain joins TRBV4-3 to TRBJ1-1; 8 bases agree with TRBD1. The junction had 12 bases not matched to a gene; V was cut back by 0 bases and J by 0 bases. This CDR3 is built from 19 residues. The germline V gene has CDR1 LGHNA and CDR2 YSLEER. The CDR3 sequence is CASSQDLQGATDLNTEAFF. The CDR3 nucleotides are TGCGCCAGCAGCCAAGATCTCCAGGGGGCTACTGACCTGAACACTGAAGCTTTCTTT.

This clone was seen more than once but under ten times. The identical CDR3 is also encoded by other nucleotide sequences in the sample. The chain carries TRBV5-1 and TRBJ2-5, with TRBD1 matching 7 bases. Germline V gene sequence: CDR1 SGHRS, CDR2 YFSETQ. V lost 2 bases, J lost 2 bases, and 3 bases stayed unmatched. This CDR3 spans 14 amino acids. The CDR3 region is CASSLRDSQETQYF. The CDR3 region has the DNA TGCGCCAGCAGCTTAAGGGACAGTCAAGAGACCCAGTACTTC.

V gene TRBV4-2 combines with J gene TRBJ2-2; D unclear. Deletions cut 4 bases from V and 0 bases from J, with 9 bases between. Germline CDR1 and CDR2: LGHNA and YNFKEQ. This CDR3 contains 15 residues. CDR3 bases: TGTGCCAGCAGCCCGATGGAGCCGAACACCGGGGAGCTGTTTTTT. Amino acids: CASSPMEPNTGELFF.

This clone was counted between two and nine times. The V gene is TRBV28, the J gene TRBJ1-2; weak D call: TRBD1 (6 bases). This CDR3 contains 14 residues. V was trimmed by 6 bases and J by 4 bases, leaving 15 bases between them. CDR1 is MDHEN and CDR2 is SYDVKM in the germline V gene. The CDR3 DNA reads TGTGCCAGCAGCCCCGCCGGGACATCCTATGGCTACACCTTC. Protein: CASSPAGTSYGYTF.

This clone was recorded once. The chain uses TRBV2 and TRBJ2-1; 7 nucleotides align to TRBD1. Germline loops: CDR1 SNHLY, CDR2 FYNNEI. The CDR3 runs to 16 residues. The junction had 17 bases not matched to a gene; V was cut back by 6 bases and J by 9 bases. The CDR3 region is CASSRGTVRVGAEQFF. The CDR3 bases are TGTGCCAGCAGCAGGGGGACAGTGAGGGTTGGGGCTGAGCAGTTCTTC. The complete variable domain, with remaining parts taken from reference TRBV2 and TRBJ2-1, reads EPEVTQTPSHQVTQMGQEVILRCVPISNHLYFYWYRQILGQKVEFLVSFYNNEISEKSEIFDDQFSVERPDGSNFTLKIRSTKLEDSAMYFCASSRGTVRVGAEQFFGPGTRLTVL.

The chain carries TRBV9 and TRBJ2-2; D might be TRBD1 or TRBD2, each matching 5 bases. The V end was cut by 0 bases, the J end by 11 bases, with 11 bases between. This CDR3 region has 13 residues. Germline V lookup: CDR1 SGDLS, CDR2 YYNGEE. CDR3 in amino acids: CASSVGLGRELFF. CDR3 in DNA: TGTGCCAGCAGCGTAGGTCTGGGACGAGAGCTGTTTTTT.

The chain uses TRBV5-1 and TRBJ2-5, with a possible D match to TRBD2 (5 bases). Germline V gene sequence: CDR1 SGHRS, CDR2 YFSETQ. CDR3 size: 16 residues. Between the trimmed V and J ends, which lost 6 bases and 1 base, there was a span of 19 bases. The chain's CDR3 is CASTSGYSRLQETQYF. CDR3 DNA: TGCGCCAGCACCAGCGGTTACTCCCGCCTCCAAGAGACCCAGTACTTC.

The chain uses TRBV27 and TRBJ2-7; D not certain. The CDR3 runs to 14 residues. Germline V CDR1 and CDR2: MNHEY, SMNVEV (reference sequence). Trimming took 2 bases from V and 2 from J, leaving 10 bases between them. The CDR3 DNA reads as TGTGCCAGCAGTTTAACGAATTACGCCTACGAGCAGTACTTC. This translates into CASSLTNYAYEQYF.

The V gene is TRBV11-3, the J gene TRBJ2-5, with D tentatively TRBD1 (7 bases). CDR3 length equals 14 residues. The germline V and J ends were trimmed by 2 bases and 5 bases, with 12 bases remaining between them. Germline V gene sequence: CDR1 SGHNT, CDR2 YENEEA. CDR3: CASSLQGGVETQYF. As DNA, the CDR3 is TGTGCCAGCAGCTTACAGGGGGGTGTTGAGACCCAGTACTTC.

This clone was counted only a few times. V gene TRBV7-2 combines with J gene TRBJ1-6, with 7 bases matching TRBD1. Germline V gene data show CDR1 as SGHTA and CDR2 as FQGNSA. The CDR3 is 15 residues long. Trimming at V came to 5 bases and at J to 9 bases, leaving 10 bases not matched to a gene. The CDR3 here is CASSLGRRGVSPLHF. In nucleotides, the CDR3 is TGTGCCAGCAGCCTTGGGCGCAGGGGGGTTTCACCCCTCCACTTT.

The rearrangement links TRBV7-9 to TRBJ2-1, with a possible D match to TRBD1 (5 bases). Trimming removed 5 bases from V and 5 bases from J, with 7 bases in between. Germline V gene sequence: CDR1 SEHNR, CDR2 FQNEAQ (reference sequence). CDR3 size: 12 residues. DNA of the CDR3: TGTGCCAGCAGCCCCAGGGACAATGAGCAGTTCTTC. This translates into CASSPRDNEQFF.

V and J are TRBV7-2 and TRBJ2-7, with D possibly being TRBD1 or TRBD2 (6 bases each). The germline V gene encodes CDR1 SGHTA and CDR2 FQGNSA. This CDR3 region has 14 residues. Trimming shortened V by 8 bases and J by 0 bases, and 14 bases separated the two germline ends. CDR3 bases: TGTGCCAGCGTTTGGGGGGCCGGCTCCTACGAGCAGTACTTC. Translation: CASVWGAGSYEQYF.

V gene TRBV7-8 combines with J gene TRBJ1-4, with D possibly being TRBD1 (5 bases). V dropped 5 bases and J dropped 4 bases, with 17 bases sitting between them. CDR1 and CDR2 from the germline V gene are SGHVS and FQNEAQ. The CDR3 is 16 residues long. For the CDR3, the DNA is TGTGCCAGCAGCCTAAACCTGGGACGGCGTAATGAAAAACTGTTTTTT. Translated, it gives CASSLNLGRRNEKLFF.

This clone was observed once. The chain links TRBV19 to TRBJ1-5; D uncertain. V dropped 1 base and J dropped 3 bases, with 4 bases sitting between them. The CDR3 loop spans 13 amino acids. Germline CDR1 reads LNHDA; CDR2 reads SQIVND (reference sequence). The CDR3 region is CASSIGANQPQHF. Here the CDR3 DNA reads TGTGCCAGTAGTATAGGCGCCAATCAGCCCCAGCATTTT.

V usage is TRBV4-1 and J usage is TRBJ1-5; D possibly corresponds to TRBD1 (6 bases). CDR3 length equals 17 residues. Germline-derived CDR1 and CDR2 are MGHRA and YSYEKL. V lost 0 bases and J 2 bases, leaving 14 bases between the germline ends. The CDR3: CASSQDTGRVGNQPQHF. The CDR3 DNA sequence: TGCGCCAGCAGCCAAGATACAGGGAGAGTTGGCAATCAGCCCCAGCATTTT.

The chain carries TRBV6-5 and TRBJ2-5; TRBD2 matches at 8 bases. Germline V gene lookup returns CDR1 MNHEY and CDR2 SVGAGI. V shed 5 bases, J shed 4 bases, and the junction held 3 bases outside the gene matches. The length of the CDR3 is 13 residues. DNA for the CDR3: TGTGCCAGCAGTCCAGCGGGGGTAGAGACCCAGTACTTC. This codes for CASSPAGVETQYF.

The chain has TRBV4-3 and TRBJ1-1, with D uncertain. CDR1 is LGHNA and CDR2 is YSLEER in the germline V gene. V lost 1 base, J lost 6 bases, and 9 bases lay in between. The CDR3 spans 13 residues. DNA of the CDR3: TGCGCCAGCAGCCAAGTCGGTGTCGCTGAAGCTTTCTTT. Residues: CASSQVGVAEAFF.

This clone was found once. The chain couples TRBV4-2 to TRBJ2-3; 8 bases are shared with TRBD2. CDR1 LGHNA and CDR2 YNFKEQ come from the germline V gene. Unmatched junction bases numbered 11, after V lost 3 bases and J lost 0 bases. The CDR3 runs to 18 residues. CDR3 protein: CASSHAGGRSTSTDTQYF. The CDR3 DNA follows: TGTGCCAGCAGCCATGCGGGGGGTCGTTCAACTAGCACAGATACGCAGTATTTT.

V gene TRBV11-3 combines with J gene TRBJ2-7; D remains unclear. Between the trimmed V and J ends, which lost 5 bases and 0 bases, there was a span of 11 bases. CDR1 is SGHNT and CDR2 is YENEEA in the germline V gene. The CDR3 sequence is 14 residues long. The CDR3 DNA reads as TGTGCCAGCAGCCCCCCTGGCCGCTCCTACGAGCAGTACTTC. It codes for CASSPPGRSYEQYF.

Only a few counts were recorded for this clone. J is TRBJ1-3 and V is TRBV4-1; D ambiguous. Trimming took off 1 base at V and 0 bases at J, with 10 bases between the two ends. Looked up from germline, CDR1 is MGHRA and CDR2 is YSYEKL. This CDR3 is built from 16 residues. CDR3 residues: CASSQVGYSSGNTIYF. CDR3 coding DNA: TGCGCCAGCAGCCAAGTGGGTTATAGCTCTGGAAACACCATATATTTT.

The chain combines TRBV7-2 with TRBJ2-3, with no clear D. Germline values: CDR1 SGHTA, CDR2 FQGNSA. V gave up 5 bases and J gave up 6 bases, with 9 bases separating them. The CDR3 consists of 12 residues. As DNA, the CDR3 is TGTGCCAGCAGCCGTGCTCGGGATACGCAGTATTTT. This sequence encodes CASSRARDTQYF.

The J gene is TRBJ2-1, the V gene TRBV4-3; D perhaps matches TRBD1 (5 bases). V lost 1 base and J 6 bases, leaving 16 bases between the germline ends. The CDR3 totals 16 residues. Germline values: CDR1 LGHNA, CDR2 YSLEER. CDR3 sequence (DNA): TGCGCCAGCAGCCAAGGCGCAGGGTTAAACTTCAATGAGCAGTTCTTC. It translates to CASSQGAGLNFNEQFF.